The 14 T cell receptor beta chains presented below share a single source sample, sequenced in a study of PD-1 blockade in classical Hodgkin lymphoma. TCRdb's copy holds only in-frame clones and misses some; the assay was immunoSEQ multiplex PCR. The data show 20,000 to 25,000 clones, approximately 69% seen once. Every single patient, without exception, relapsed after autologous stem cell transplantation, and brentuximab vedotin exposure varied. Sequences were derived from peripheral blood mononuclear cells (PBMCs), sampled at baseline. The receptors here all came from a human donor with classical Hodgkin lymphoma.

The rearrangement joins TRBV5-1 to TRBJ2-5; D is unclear. Germline assignment: CDR1 SGHRS and CDR2 YFSETQ. Trimming removed 2 bases at V and 2 bases at J, with 1 base between. The CDR3 loop spans 11 amino acids. The CDR3 DNA reads as TGCGCCAGCAGCTTACAAGAGACCCAGTACTTC. This codes for CASSLQETQYF.

The V call is TRBV29-1, the J call TRBJ2-7; D gene uncertain. Germline loops: CDR1 SQVTM, CDR2 ANQGSEA. There are 11 residues in the CDR3. The ends were cut back, 6 bases at V and 3 bases at J, with 9 bases in the middle. The CDR3 DNA is TGCAGCGTCGCCGACATCTACGAGCAGTACTTC. Protein sequence: CSVADIYEQYF.

The J gene is TRBJ1-2, the V gene TRBV6-5, with TRBD1 matching over 8 bases. CDR3 length equals 15 residues. Trimming cost V 5 bases and J 8 bases; bases outside gene matches: 13. Germline V CDR1 and CDR2: MNHEY, SVGAGI. As DNA, the CDR3 is TGTGCCAGCAGTACATCTCCGACAGGGGTGAGCGGCTACACCTTC. It codes for CASSTSPTGVSGYTF.

This sequence joins TRBV28 and TRBJ2-7; 10 nucleotides align to TRBD1. The CDR3 length is 15 residues. The junction had 7 bases not matched to a gene; V was cut back by 5 bases and J by 3 bases. Germline CDR1 and CDR2: MDHEN and SYDVKM. CDR3 residues: CASSPLWDRGYEQYF. The CDR3 region has the DNA TGTGCCAGCAGTCCACTCTGGGACAGGGGCTACGAGCAGTACTTC.

This chain joins TRBV12-5 and TRBJ2-7; 7 positions match TRBD1. The ends lost 3 bases at V and 3 bases at J; junction bases unmatched: 11. Germline assignment: CDR1 LGHNT and CDR2 FRNRAP. This CDR3 contains 16 residues. The CDR3 is CASGLSGTVSIYEQYF. CDR3 in DNA: TGTGCTAGTGGTTTATCCGGGACAGTTTCAATCTACGAGCAGTACTTC.

This chain joins TRBV7-2 and TRBJ1-2, with 7 bases fitting TRBD1. The CDR3 sequence is 17 residues long. Trimming at V came to 3 bases and at J to 8 bases, leaving 18 bases not matched to a gene. Germline CDR1 and CDR2: SGHTA and FQGNSA. The CDR3, as DNA: TGTGCCAGCAGCTTGACCCTAATAATGACAGGGCTAGAGGGCTACACCTTC. It translates to CASSLTLIMTGLEGYTF.

This rearrangement joins TRBV11-2 to TRBJ1-1; maybe TRBD1 (5 bases). Germline values: CDR1 SGHAT, CDR2 FQNNGV. V lost 2 bases and J 7 bases, leaving 8 bases between the germline ends. The CDR3 consists of 12 residues. CDR3 sequence: CASSLIGVEAFF. As DNA, the CDR3 is TGTGCCAGCAGCTTAATAGGGGTTGAAGCTTTCTTT.

The chain is built from TRBV10-1 and TRBJ1-3; TRBD1 might be the D (5 bases). Trimming removed 3 bases at V and 6 bases at J, with 12 bases between. This CDR3 comprises 14 residues. CDR1 and CDR2 from the germline V gene are WNHNN and SYGVQD (reference sequence). The CDR3 DNA is TGCGCCAGCAGTGACAGGGCGTTAGAAAACACCATATATTTT. Residues: CASSDRALENTIYF.

The V and J genes are TRBV5-6 and TRBJ1-2; the match to TRBD1 covers 7 bases. From germline, CDR1 is SGHDT and CDR2 YYEEEE. The CDR3 is made up of 14 amino acids. The V and J ends lost 5 bases and 4 bases, in that order; junction bases with no gene match: 8. The CDR3 region is CASRSTTGAYGYTF. CDR3 DNA sequence: TGTGCCAGCAGGTCCACTACAGGGGCCTATGGCTACACCTTC.

As to this clone: This may be a read error, as it is one base from a much larger clone. The chain couples TRBV27 to TRBJ2-7, with 9 bases aligning to TRBD2. The germline V gene has CDR1 MNHEY and CDR2 SMNVEV (reference sequence). The CDR3 loop spans 15 amino acids. CDR3 region: CASNLSSGVSYEQYF. As DNA, the CDR3 is TGTGCCAGCAATTTATCTAGCGGGGTTTCCTACGAGCAGTACTTC.

The rearrangement joins TRBV27 to TRBJ2-3, with 7 bases fitting TRBD2. V was pared by 8 bases and J by 3 bases, with 5 bases of the junction left unmatched. This CDR3 has 13 residues. Germline values: CDR1 MNHEY, CDR2 SMNVEV (reference sequence). CDR3 in DNA: TGTGCCAGCCGTGGGCGGGGGACAGATACGCAGTATTTT. Translating it yields CASRGRGTDTQYF.

This clone was observed a handful of times. The chain couples TRBV28 to TRBJ1-2; 8 nucleotides agree with TRBD1. The ends lost 5 bases at V and 6 bases at J; junction bases unmatched: 5. Germline V gene data show CDR1 as MDHEN and CDR2 as SYDVKM. The CDR3 totals 13 residues. The CDR3 spells CASSKTGVDGYTF. CDR3 DNA: TGTGCCAGCAGTAAGACAGGGGTCGATGGCTACACCTTC.

As to this clone: One junction end does not reproduce the germline sequence, and a read error may be involved. The chain links TRBV9 to TRBJ2-5, with D possibly matching TRBD1 (5 bases). The CDR3 runs to 15 residues. CDR1 and CDR2 (germline): SGDLS, YYNGEE. Here the CDR3 reads CASSVDGAAQKTQYF. CDR3 nucleotide sequence: TGTGCCAGCAGCGTAGATGGGGCAGCCCAAAAGACCCAGTACTTC.

This clone is labeled medium-sized. The chain is built from TRBV30 and TRBJ1-1, with TRBD1 matching 7 bases. The length of the CDR3 is 13 residues. CDR1 is GTSNPN and CDR2 is SVGIG in the germline V gene (reference sequence). J gave up 3 bases and V 3 bases, and 4 bases lay outside the gene matches. In DNA, the CDR3 is TGTGCCTGGAGGGGGGACAGACACACTGAAGCTTTCTTT. The encoded protein is CAWRGDRHTEAFF. Complete variable domain (other parts from reference TRBV30 and TRBJ1-1): SQTIHQWPATLVQPVGSPLSLECTVEGTSNPNLYWYRQAAGRGLQLLFYSVGIGQISSEVPQNLSASRPQDRQFILSSKKLLLSDSGFYLCAWRGDRHTEAFFGQGTRLTVV.